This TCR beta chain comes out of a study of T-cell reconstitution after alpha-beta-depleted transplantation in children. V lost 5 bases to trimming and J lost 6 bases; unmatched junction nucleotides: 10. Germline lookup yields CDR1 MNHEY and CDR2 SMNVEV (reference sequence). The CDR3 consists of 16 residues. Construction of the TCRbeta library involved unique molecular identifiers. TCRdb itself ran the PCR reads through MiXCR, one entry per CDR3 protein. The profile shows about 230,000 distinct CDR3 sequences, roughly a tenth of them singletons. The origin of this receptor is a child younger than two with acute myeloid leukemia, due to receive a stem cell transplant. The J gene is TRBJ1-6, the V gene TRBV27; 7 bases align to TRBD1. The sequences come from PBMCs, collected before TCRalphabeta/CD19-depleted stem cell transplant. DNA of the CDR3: TGTGCCAGCAGTAACCAGGGGGGGGGATCTAATTCACCCCTCCACTTT. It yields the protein CASSNQGGGSNSPLHF.